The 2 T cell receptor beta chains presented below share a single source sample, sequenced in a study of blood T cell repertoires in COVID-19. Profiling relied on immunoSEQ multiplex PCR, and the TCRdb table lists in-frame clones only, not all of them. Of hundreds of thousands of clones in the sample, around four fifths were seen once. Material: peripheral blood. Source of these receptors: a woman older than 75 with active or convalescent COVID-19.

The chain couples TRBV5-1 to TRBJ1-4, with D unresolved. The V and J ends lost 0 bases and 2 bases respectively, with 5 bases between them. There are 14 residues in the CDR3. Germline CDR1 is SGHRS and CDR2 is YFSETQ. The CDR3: CASSLGRTNEKLFF. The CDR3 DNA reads TGCGCCAGCAGCTTGGGGCGGACTAATGAAAAACTGTTTTTT.

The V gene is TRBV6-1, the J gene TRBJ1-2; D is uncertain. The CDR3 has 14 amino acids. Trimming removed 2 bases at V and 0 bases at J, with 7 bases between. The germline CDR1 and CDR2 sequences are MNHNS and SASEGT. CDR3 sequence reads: CASSEIGANYGYTF. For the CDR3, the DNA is TGTGCCAGCAGTGAAATTGGAGCTAACTATGGCTACACCTTC.